A single sample gave rise to the 2 T cell receptor beta chains below, sequenced in a study of chemoradiotherapy in HPV16-positive cancers. Some clones are missing from TCRdb's copy, which holds only in-frame ones; the method was immunoSEQ multiplex PCR. Of about 3,100 clones detected, roughly 90% appear once; the ten largest clones hold 3% to 4.5%. The starting material was tumor tissue, obtained from a patient who underwent chemoradiotherapy. All receptors derive from a human donor with HPV-associated anogenital cancer.

This chain connects TRBV5-1 to TRBJ1-2; 8 nucleotides line up with TRBD1. Germline-derived CDR1 and CDR2 are SGHRS and YFSETQ. The CDR3 has 15 amino acids. V was clipped by 4 bases and J by 6 bases; unmatched bases: 11. The CDR3 nucleotides read TGCGCCAGCAGCCCTCGGACAGGGTCGAGCGATGGCTACACCTTC. The encoded protein is CASSPRTGSSDGYTF. The complete variable domain, with remaining parts taken from reference TRBV5-1 and TRBJ1-2, reads KAGVTQTPRYLIKTRGQQVTLSCSPISGHRSVSWYQQTPGQGLQFLFEYFSETQRNKGNFPGRFSGRQFSNSRSEMNVSTLELGDSALYLCASSPRTGSSDGYTFGSGTRLTVV.

The J gene is TRBJ2-7, the V gene TRBV5-6; no clear D. The CDR3 loop spans 12 amino acids. Trimming stripped 4 bases from V and 1 base from J, with 6 bases between. The germline V gene has CDR1 SGHDT and CDR2 YYEEEE. The CDR3 protein is CASSKDSYEQYV. DNA of the CDR3: TGTGCCAGCAGCAAAGATTCCTACGAGCAGTACGTC.